A selection of T cell receptor beta chains follows, all from one sample in a study of cytomegalovirus exposure and HLA in healthy donors. Data came from immunoSEQ multiplex PCR; TCRdb stores just in-frame clones and leaves some out. The sample lists 200,000 or so clones; approximately 82% were seen once. The sequenced sample was PBMCs. The receptors stem from a woman aged 18-29 years in good health and CMV-seropositive. Each CDR3 is given with its conserved first and last residue. D genes are given only for firm matches. Expanded clones are given a class, and other clones once, few, many or no size at all.

j_call clone_size d_call v_call cdr3_aa cdr3_nt
TRBJ1-2 once NA TRBV2 CASTANYGYTF TGTGCCAGCACCGCTAACTATGGCTACACCTTC
TRBJ1-5 NA TRBD1 TRBV2 CASSEWQGAKQPQHF TGTGCCAGCAGTGAATGGCAGGGGGCGAAACAGCCCCAGCATTTT
TRBJ2-2 NA NA TRBV30 CAWSPLTRTGELFF TGTGCCTGGAGCCCCCTCACTCGCACCGGGGAGCTGTTTTTT
TRBJ1-1 NA NA TRBV7-9 CASSYTGFTEAFF TGTGCCAGCAGCTATACAGGGTTCACTGAAGCTTTCTTT
TRBJ2-2 NA TRBD1 TRBV4-3 CASSLRQGTAGELFF TGCGCCAGCAGCCTCCGACAGGGTACGGCCGGGGAGCTGTTTTTT
TRBJ2-3 once TRBD1 TRBV7-9 CASSSRDRGFHTDTQYF TGTGCCAGCAGTTCCAGGGACAGGGGATTTCACACAGATACGCAGTATTTT
TRBJ2-5 NA TRBD1 TRBV5-6 CAGSLPGQGQETQYF TGTGCCGGCAGCTTACCGGGACAGGGCCAAGAGACCCAGTACTTC
TRBJ2-1 NA TRBD2 TRBV7-6 CASSESPSGGNNEQFF TGTGCCAGCAGCGAATCCCCTAGCGGGGGGAACAATGAGCAGTTCTTC
TRBJ1-5 NA NA TRBV30 CAWSLGGVNQPQHF TGTGCCTGGAGTTTGGGGGGGGTAAATCAGCCCCAGCATTTT
TRBJ1-5 NA NA TRBV7-6 CASSLSSGPNQPQHF TGTGCCAGCAGCTTATCTTCAGGTCCCAATCAGCCCCAGCATTTT
TRBJ1-1 NA TRBD1 TRBV27 CASSSPDRVNTEAFF TGTGCCAGCAGTTCGCCGGACAGGGTAAACACTGAAGCTTTCTTT
TRBJ2-1 NA NA TRBV7-7 CASSLRGAPPLNEQFF TGTGCTAGCAGCTTACGTGGGGCTCCCCCTCTTAATGAGCAGTTCTTC
TRBJ2-5 NA NA TRBV4-1 CASSQGSGSHQETQYF TGCGCCAGCAGCCAAGGTAGCGGTTCCCATCAAGAGACCCAGTACTTC
TRBJ2-7 NA TRBD2 TRBV5-4 CASSLWSGVGEQYF TGTGCCAGCAGCTTGTGGAGCGGGGTTGGCGAGCAGTACTTC
TRBJ1-5 once TRBD1 TRBV6-1 CASSRQGGGNQPQHF TGTGCCAGCAGCAGACAGGGGGGCGGCAATCAGCCCCAGCATTTT
TRBJ2-5 NA NA TRBV7-7 CASSAAGRQETQYF TGTGCTAGCAGTGCCGCGGGAAGGCAAGAGACCCAGTACTTC
TRBJ1-2 once NA TRBV6-1 CASSEGYDGHTF TGTGCCAGCAGTGAAGGGTACGATGGCCACACCTTC
TRBJ2-5 NA TRBD1 TRBV7-9 CASSLDRGQETQYF TGTGCCAGCAGCTTAGACAGGGGGCAAGAGACCCAGTACTTC
TRBJ1-6 NA TRBD1 TRBV10-2 CASSPRDRGNSPLHF TGCGCCAGCAGCCCCCGGGACAGGGGAAATTCACCCCTCCACTTT
TRBJ2-5 NA TRBD2 TRBV4-2 CASSHTSGEVETQYF TGTGCCAGCAGCCATACTAGCGGGGAGGTTGAGACCCAGTACTTC
TRBJ1-2 NA NA TRBV28 CASRDAGIFYGYTF TGTGCCAGCAGAGATGCCGGGATTTTCTATGGCTACACCTTC
TRBJ2-2 once NA TRBV11-2 CASSLLRDGELFF TGTGCCAGCAGCCTTCTTCGGGACGGGGAGCTGTTTTTT
TRBJ1-4 NA NA TRBV7-2 CASSPRGGANEKLFF TGTGCCAGCAGCCCACGGGGAGGGGCTAATGAAAAACTGTTTTTT
TRBJ1-1 NA TRBD1 TRBV7-6 CASSQLQGSTEAFF TGTGCCAGCAGCCAACTACAGGGGTCCACTGAAGCTTTCTTT
TRBJ2-7 NA NA TRBV30 CAWSMNVYEQYF TGTGCCTGGAGCATGAACGTCTACGAGCAGTACTTC
TRBJ1-2 NA NA TRBV7-8 CASSLEGRRGGYTF TGTGCCAGCAGCTTAGAGGGCAGACGGGGGGGCTACACCTTC
TRBJ2-7 NA NA TRBV7-9 CASSWATEQYF TGTGCCAGCAGCTGGGCCACCGAGCAGTACTTC
TRBJ2-1 NA NA TRBV19 CAASRGWDSLDNEQFF TGTGCCGCCTCGCGGGGATGGGACAGCTTGGACAATGAGCAGTTCTTC
TRBJ2-1 NA NA TRBV7-6 CASSIQSSYNEQFF TGTGCCAGCAGCATACAAAGCTCCTACAATGAGCAGTTCTTC
TRBJ2-7 NA NA TRBV5-1 CASRGSGLSYEQYF TGCGCCAGCAGGGGGAGCGGGCTCTCCTACGAGCAGTACTTC
TRBJ2-2 NA TRBD1 TRBV28 CASSFGQGLATGELFF TGTGCCAGCAGTTTCGGACAGGGTCTTGCCACCGGGGAGCTGTTTTTT
TRBJ2-7 NA TRBD1 TRBV12-5 CASGTGSRYEQYF TGTGCTAGTGGGACAGGGAGTCGCTACGAGCAGTACTTC
TRBJ2-7 few TRBD1 TRBV6-1 CASRVPGQGNEQYF TGTGCCAGCAGAGTACCGGGACAGGGGAACGAGCAGTACTTC
TRBJ2-7 once TRBD1 TRBV5-4 CASSSMGQAYEQYF TGTGCCAGCAGCTCGATGGGACAGGCCTACGAGCAGTACTTC
TRBJ1-5 NA TRBD1 TRBV6-1 CASSERTGDRLAQHF TGTGCCAGCAGTGAAAGGACAGGGGATCGTCTAGCCCAGCATTTT
TRBJ1-6 NA NA TRBV9 CASSVNRQAPLHF TGTGCCAGCAGCGTGAACAGGCAAGCACCCCTCCACTTT
TRBJ2-7 NA NA TRBV9 CASSKTTGDSEQYF TGTGCCAGCAGCAAGACTACAGGGGACTCCGAGCAGTACTTC
TRBJ1-4 once NA TRBV6-1 CASSQRGLELFF TGTGCCAGCAGTCAAAGGGGTCTTGAACTGTTTTTT
TRBJ1-1 NA NA TRBV30 CAWRGQDTEAFF TGTGCCTGGAGGGGACAAGACACTGAAGCTTTCTTT
TRBJ2-3 NA TRBD1 TRBV5-1 CASSVDRGSDTQYF TGCGCCAGCAGCGTGGACAGGGGTTCAGATACGCAGTATTTT
TRBJ2-5 NA TRBD1 TRBV5-1 CASSLGVRGQETQYF TGCGCCAGCAGCTTGGGGGTCAGGGGGCAAGAGACCCAGTACTTC
TRBJ2-1 NA TRBD2 TRBV4-2 CASSQALAGNNEQFF TGTGCCAGCAGCCAAGCACTAGCGGGCAACAATGAGCAGTTCTTC
TRBJ1-1 NA NA TRBV2 CASKAGEATEAFF TGTGCCAGCAAGGCGGGAGAGGCCACTGAAGCTTTCTTT
TRBJ2-2 NA TRBD2 TRBV7-2 CASSLGLAGGFGGELFF TGTGCCAGCAGTTTAGGGCTAGCGGGGGGATTTGGCGGGGAGCTGTTTTTT
TRBJ1-1 NA TRBD1 TRBV5-4 CASSHPRDSEAFF TGTGCCAGCAGCCACCCCCGGGACAGTGAAGCTTTCTTT
TRBJ2-5 NA NA TRBV6-8 CAIRGQQETQYF TGTGCCATCAGGGGACAACAAGAGACCCAGTACTTC
TRBJ1-1 NA NA TRBV27 CASSLWPGNTEAFF TGTGCCAGCAGTTTATGGCCGGGGAACACTGAAGCTTTCTTT
TRBJ1-1 NA NA TRBV6-4 CASSVMGGTEAFF TGTGCCAGCAGTGTTATGGGGGGCACTGAAGCTTTCTTT
TRBJ2-7 few NA TRBV7-9 CASSLGTTQREQYF TGTGCCAGCAGCTTGGGGACAACCCAAAGGGAGCAGTACTTC
TRBJ2-7 NA TRBD1 TRBV27 CASSLSRQGANYEQYF TGTGCCAGCAGTTTATCTCGACAGGGGGCCAACTACGAGCAGTACTTC
TRBJ1-2 NA NA TRBV7-9 CASSLAIANYGYTF TGTGCCAGCAGCTTAGCGATAGCTAACTATGGCTACACCTTC
TRBJ2-3 NA NA TRBV10-1 CASSASSGDTQYF TGCGCCAGCAGTGCCAGTTCGGGGGATACGCAGTATTTT
TRBJ2-7 NA NA TRBV2 CASLGQVVHEQYF TGTGCCAGTTTGGGTCAGGTGGTCCACGAGCAGTACTTC
TRBJ2-5 NA NA TRBV7-2 CASSRRLGQETQYF TGTGCCAGCAGCCGTCGACTAGGCCAAGAGACCCAGTACTTC
TRBJ2-1 NA TRBD2 TRBV7-2 CASSPIAGGYNEQFF TGTGCCAGCAGCCCAATAGCGGGGGGGTACAATGAGCAGTTCTTC
TRBJ2-7 NA NA TRBV5-5 CASSSSSGTGDEQYF TGTGCCAGCAGCTCCTCATCTGGGACTGGGGACGAGCAGTACTTC